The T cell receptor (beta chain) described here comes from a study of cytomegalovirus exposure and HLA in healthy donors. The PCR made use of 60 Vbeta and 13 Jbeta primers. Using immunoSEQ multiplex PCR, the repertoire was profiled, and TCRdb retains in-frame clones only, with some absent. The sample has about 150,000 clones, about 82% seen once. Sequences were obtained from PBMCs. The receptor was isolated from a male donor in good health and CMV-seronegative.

CDR3 in amino acids: CASSYSGTSVNEQFF. In DNA form, the CDR3 reads TGTGCCAGCAGCTATTCCGGGACTAGCGTAAATGAGCAGTTCTTC. This chain uses TRBV7-2 with TRBJ2-1, with 10 bases matching TRBD2. The CDR3 length is 15 residues. The germline CDR1 and CDR2 sequences are SGHTA and FQGNSA. V shed 4 bases, J shed 7 bases, and the junction held 7 bases outside the gene matches.